This T cell receptor (beta chain) stems from a study of cytomegalovirus exposure and HLA in healthy donors. There are 16 residues in the CDR3. V lost 4 bases and J lost 0, with 13 bases in between. Germline V gene sequence: CDR1 SGHRS, CDR2 YFSETQ. Vbeta (60) and Jbeta (13) primers were used in the PCR. The assay was immunoSEQ multiplex PCR, and TCRdb's table has in-frame clones only and misses some. This sample's table reports around 190,000 clones. Sequencing was carried out using PBMCs. The clonotype was recovered from a woman younger than 45 in good health and CMV-seropositive. The chain carries TRBV5-1 and TRBJ1-4; tentatively, D is TRBD1 (5 bases). CDR3 loop: CASSPPTGSTNEKLFF. The CDR3 DNA follows: TGCGCCAGCAGCCCACCCACAGGTTCAACTAATGAAAAACTGTTTTTT.